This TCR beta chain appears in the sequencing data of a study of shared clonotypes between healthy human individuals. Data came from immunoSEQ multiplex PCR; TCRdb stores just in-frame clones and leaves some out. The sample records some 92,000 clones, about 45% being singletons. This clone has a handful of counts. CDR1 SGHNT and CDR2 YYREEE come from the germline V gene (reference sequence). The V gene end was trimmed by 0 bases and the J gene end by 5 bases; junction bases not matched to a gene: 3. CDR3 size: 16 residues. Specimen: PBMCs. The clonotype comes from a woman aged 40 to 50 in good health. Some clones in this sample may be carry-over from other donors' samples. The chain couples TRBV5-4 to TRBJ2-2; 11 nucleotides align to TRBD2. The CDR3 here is CASSLALAGGTGELFF. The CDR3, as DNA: TGTGCCAGCAGCTTGGCGTTAGCGGGAGGGACCGGGGAGCTGTTTTTT.